Each of the 28 T cell receptor beta chains below was sequenced from the same sample in a study of blood T cell repertoires in COVID-19. The protocol was immunoSEQ multiplex PCR, while the TCRdb copy is restricted to in-frame clones and leaves out a portion. The table lists 60,000 to 65,000 clones, over 70% of them singletons, with less than 35% in the top ten. Source material: peripheral blood. All receptors come from a human donor in a cohort sampled during active COVID-19.

J is TRBJ2-7 and V is TRBV7-8, with unresolved D. The CDR3 is 15 amino acids. Trimming shortened V by 5 bases and J by 0 bases, and 14 bases separated the two germline ends. Germline lookup yields CDR1 SGHVS and CDR2 FQNEAQ. Here the CDR3 reads CASSPSRLDSYEQYF. CDR3 in DNA: TGTGCCAGCAGCCCAAGCCGGCTAGACTCCTACGAGCAGTACTTC.

The J gene is TRBJ2-1, the V gene TRBV7-9; 8 nucleotides match TRBD1. Germline CDR1 and CDR2: SEHNR and FQNEAQ (reference sequence). The junction had 9 bases not matched to a gene; V was cut back by 5 bases and J by 3 bases. The CDR3 has 16 residues. CDR3 DNA sequence: TGTGCCAGCAGCCCCCTGACAGGGGCCGGCTACAATGAGCAGTTCTTC. Residues: CASSPLTGAGYNEQFF.

The chain combines TRBV15 with TRBJ1-5, with a possible D match to TRBD1 (5 bases). This CDR3 spans 14 amino acids. V was trimmed by 0 bases and J by 7 bases, leaving 10 bases between them. CDR1 is LNHNV and CDR2 is YYDKDF in the germline V gene (reference sequence). As DNA, the CDR3 is TGTGCCACCAGCAGAGATAGGGGCGGCCAGCCCCAGCATTTT. Protein: CATSRDRGGQPQHF.

This chain connects TRBV5-1 to TRBJ2-1; 9 nucleotides match TRBD2. The V gene end was trimmed by 5 bases and the J gene end by 2 bases; junction bases not matched to a gene: 8. The CDR3 is 16 residues long. Per germline, CDR1 SGHRS and CDR2 YFSETQ. CDR3 residues: CASSYRRGGTYNEQFF. The CDR3 DNA follows: TGCGCCAGCAGTTATCGGCGGGGGGGAACCTACAATGAGCAGTTCTTC.

This clone was counted only a few times. V gene TRBV6-4 combines with J gene TRBJ2-7; 8 bases agree with TRBD2. The ends lost 0 bases at V and 3 bases at J; junction bases unmatched: 1. Germline V gene data show CDR1 as MRHNA and CDR2 as SNTAGT. The CDR3 runs to 14 residues. CDR3 in amino acids: CASSDSSGGYEQYF. The CDR3 nucleotides are TGTGCCAGCAGTGACTCCAGCGGGGGCTACGAGCAGTACTTC.

The rearrangement links TRBV5-5 to TRBJ2-5, with 7 bases aligning to TRBD2. The CDR3 is 13 residues long. Looked up from germline, CDR1 is SGHKS and CDR2 is YYEKEE (reference sequence). With V trimmed by 4 bases and J by 4 bases, 4 bases remained unmatched. The CDR3 sequence: CASSRGRIETQYF. The CDR3 DNA follows: TGTGCCAGCAGCCGCGGGAGAATAGAGACCCAGTACTTC.

The rearrangement joins TRBV15 to TRBJ1-5; a weak D match, TRBD1 (5 bases). Trimming pared 0 bases from V and 6 bases from J, leaving 27 bases between. Germline V CDR1 and CDR2: LNHNV, YYDKDF (reference sequence). CDR3 size: 20 residues. The CDR3 nucleotides are TGTGCCACCAGCAGAGAGTGGAGGGGACCAGGGCTCCGGGGGGGTCAGCCCCAGCATTTT. Translating gives CATSREWRGPGLRGGQPQHF.

The rearrangement uses TRBV4-2 and TRBJ2-3; the D gene is possibly TRBD2 (6 bases). Germline values: CDR1 LGHNA, CDR2 YNFKEQ. The CDR3 consists of 15 residues. V was clipped by 8 bases and J by 2 bases, with 17 bases between them. CDR3 sequence reads: CASSAQGLPTDTQYF. The CDR3 DNA sequence: TGTGCCAGCTCGGCTCAGGGACTTCCCACAGATACGCAGTATTTT.

This clone was found a few times. This chain connects TRBV5-1 to TRBJ1-1; no clear D. The V end lost 0 bases, the J end lost 1 base, and 7 bases lay between the germline ends. This CDR3 contains 14 residues. The V gene's germline CDR1 is SGHRS and CDR2 YFSETQ. The DNA of the CDR3 is TGCGCCAGCAGCTTGGGGGGAGGGAACACTGAAGCTTTCTTT. As protein: CASSLGGGNTEAFF.

This clone occurred once. This chain links TRBV3-1 (or the pseudogene TRBV3-2) with TRBJ2-2; TRBD2 is a possible D gene (5 bases). The CDR3 contains 14 residues. Germline V lookup: CDR1 LGHDT, CDR2 YNNKEL (reference sequence). Trimming pared 6 bases from V and 7 bases from J, leaving 15 bases between. This CDR3 is CASSPSGSNGELFF. In DNA form, the CDR3 reads TGTGCCAGCAGTCCCAGCGGCTCAAACGGGGAGCTGTTTTTT.

The chain has TRBV28 and TRBJ2-7; a possible D gene is TRBD2 (5 bases). The CDR3 contains 15 residues. V lost 3 bases to trimming and J lost 5 bases, with 17 bases between them. Germline V gene lookup returns CDR1 MDHEN and CDR2 SYDVKM. The CDR3 region has the DNA TGTGCCAGCAGTTTCGGGGAACCCCCTCCCCACGAGCAGTACTTC. Its protein is CASSFGEPPPHEQYF.

The rearrangement joins TRBV19 to TRBJ1-3, with a possible D match to TRBD1 (5 bases). In germline, CDR1 is LNHDA, CDR2 SQIVND (reference sequence). The V and J ends lost 7 bases and 3 bases respectively, with 13 bases between them. CDR3 length equals 14 residues. DNA of the CDR3: TGTGCCAGTAACGCCGGGGGGTATGGAAACACCATATATTTT. This codes for CASNAGGYGNTIYF.

This clone was found a few times. V gene TRBV5-1 combines with J gene TRBJ1-4; D is uncertain. Trimming left V 0 bases short and J 5 bases short, with 8 bases between. The CDR3 extends over 14 amino acids. Germline CDR1 SGHRS, CDR2 YFSETQ. CDR3: CASSLDSRNEKLFF. CDR3 coding DNA: TGCGCCAGCAGCTTGGACAGCCGCAATGAAAAACTGTTTTTT.

CDR3 amino acids: CASRGTGLMAFF. The CDR3 nucleotides are TGTGCCAGCAGGGGGACAGGTCTTATGGCTTTCTTT. This chain uses TRBV28 with TRBJ1-1, with TRBD1 identical over 8 bases. CDR3 length: 12 amino acids. V lost 6 bases, J lost 11 bases, and 8 bases stayed unmatched. Germline CDR1 MDHEN, CDR2 SYDVKM.

J is TRBJ1-2 and V is TRBV7-9; D is perhaps TRBD1 (6 bases). V lost 1 base, J lost 9 bases, and 9 bases lay in between. Germline V lookup: CDR1 SEHNR, CDR2 FQNEAQ (reference sequence). The CDR3 has 12 residues. The CDR3: CASSLDRARYTF. CDR3 DNA sequence: TGTGCCAGCAGCTTAGACAGGGCCCGCTACACCTTC.

The V gene is TRBV5-6, the J gene TRBJ2-1, with D tentatively TRBD1 (6 bases). V gave up 6 bases and J gave up 8 bases, with 18 bases separating them. This CDR3 has 14 residues. CDR1 is SGHDT, CDR2 YYEEEE, per germline. CDR3 loop: CASTSNRDRDEQFF. In nucleotides, the CDR3 is TGTGCCAGCACCTCGAACAGGGATCGGGATGAGCAGTTCTTC.

V is TRBV27 and J is TRBJ2-7; 7 bases map to TRBD2. V trimming: 5 bases; J trimming: 2 bases; junction bases outside the gene matches: 6. CDR3 length: 14 amino acids. Germline V lookup: CDR1 MNHEY, CDR2 SMNVEV (reference sequence). CDR3 in amino acids: CASSKWGRAYEQYF. CDR3 nucleotides: TGTGCCAGCAGTAAATGGGGGAGGGCCTACGAGCAGTACTTC.

This chain links TRBV7-9 with TRBJ2-5; 9 positions agree with TRBD2. Germline V CDR1 and CDR2: SEHNR, FQNEAQ (reference sequence). The CDR3 extends over 15 amino acids. Germline trimming cut 5 bases from V and 4 bases from J; bases unmatched to any gene: 8. The CDR3 DNA reads as TGTGCCAGCAGCCCTAGGACTAGCGCGGGAGAGACCCAGTACTTC. Translated, it gives CASSPRTSAGETQYF.

The CDR3 reads CASSLYTSGRAGSRETQYF. The CDR3 region has the DNA TGTGCCAGCAGTTTATATACTAGCGGGAGGGCCGGGTCCCGAGAGACCCAGTACTTC. This chain joins TRBV28 and TRBJ2-5; 13 bases match TRBD2. The CDR3 loop spans 19 amino acids. CDR1 and CDR2 from the germline V gene are MDHEN and SYDVKM. V lost 1 base, J lost 4 bases, and 12 bases stayed unmatched.

The chain combines TRBV3-1 (or the pseudogene TRBV3-2) with TRBJ1-3; TRBD1 might be the D (6 bases). CDR1 is LGHDT, CDR2 YNNKEL, per germline (reference sequence). Trimming stripped 3 bases from V and 0 bases from J, with 18 bases between. The CDR3 covers 18 residues. The chain's CDR3 is CASSHLKAGASSGNTIYF. In DNA form, the CDR3 reads TGTGCCAGCAGCCATTTAAAGGCAGGGGCCAGCTCTGGAAACACCATATATTTT.

The chain uses TRBV5-1 and TRBJ2-5; TRBD1 is a possible D gene (6 bases). The germline V gene encodes CDR1 SGHRS and CDR2 YFSETQ. CDR3 size: 13 residues. The V and J ends lost 2 bases and 5 bases respectively, with 10 bases between them. CDR3 bases: TGCGCCAGCAGCTTACAGGGAACGGAGACCCAGTACTTC. This gives the protein CASSLQGTETQYF.

This rearrangement joins TRBV13 to TRBJ2-1, with TRBD2 identical over 7 bases. This CDR3 comprises 14 residues. Germline trimming cut 7 bases from V and 3 bases from J; bases unmatched to any gene: 6. From germline, CDR1 is PRHDT and CDR2 FYEKMQ (reference sequence). As DNA, the CDR3 is TGTGCCAGCACACGGGGAGGGAGCTACAATGAGCAGTTCTTC. This translates into CASTRGGSYNEQFF.

A single count supports this clone. V usage is TRBV10-1 and J usage is TRBJ2-3; a possible D gene is TRBD1 (5 bases). Per germline, CDR1 WNHNN and CDR2 SYGVQD (reference sequence). With 6 bases removed from V and 1 base from J, the gap between germline ends came to 14 bases. The length of the CDR3 is 15 residues. The CDR3: CASSTGSSGTDTQYF. The CDR3 coding sequence is TGCGCCAGCAGCACAGGCTCGTCGGGCACAGATACGCAGTATTTT.

The rearrangement links TRBV4-2 to TRBJ2-3, with a possible D match to TRBD1 (7 bases). In germline, CDR1 is LGHNA, CDR2 YNFKEQ. CDR3 length: 18 residues. V was pared by 2 bases and J by 0 bases, with 18 bases between. The CDR3 sequence: CASSQMGGTGVSTDTQYF. The DNA for the CDR3 is TGTGCCAGCAGCCAAATGGGGGGCACAGGGGTCAGCACAGATACGCAGTATTTT.

The chain employs TRBV6-6 and TRBJ2-4; D is unclear. Germline loops: CDR1 MNHNY, CDR2 SVGAGI (reference sequence). CDR3 length equals 15 residues. V lost 5 bases and J 0 bases, leaving 11 bases between the germline ends. CDR3 protein: CASSTSSLAKNIQYF. CDR3 sequence (DNA): TGTGCCAGCAGTACTTCCTCGCTAGCCAAAAACATTCAGTACTTC.

CDR3 DNA sequence: TGTGCCAGCAGACGGGACATCGGAGCCGGGGAGCTGTTTTTT. This gives the protein CASRRDIGAGELFF. The chain recombines TRBV5-4 with TRBJ2-2; TRBD1 might be the D (6 bases). CDR3 length equals 14 residues. Germline CDR1 SGHNT, CDR2 YYREEE (reference sequence). V gave up 5 bases and J gave up 6 bases, with 14 bases separating them.

This chain uses TRBV4-2 with TRBJ2-3, with D unresolved. This CDR3 is built from 16 residues. The germline gives CDR1 LGHNA, CDR2 YNFKEQ. V lost 0 bases to trimming and J lost 5 bases, with 15 bases between them. The CDR3 loop is CASSQEPGAIGDTQYF. CDR3 nucleotide sequence: TGTGCCAGCAGCCAAGAGCCAGGCGCCATAGGAGATACGCAGTATTTT.

V usage is TRBV28 and J usage is TRBJ1-2; D may be TRBD1 (5 bases). The CDR3 consists of 13 residues. The V and J ends lost 7 bases and 7 bases respectively, with 16 bases between them. Germline V CDR1 and CDR2: MDHEN, SYDVKM. The CDR3 bases are TGTGCCAGCAAACGGGGGGGGACCGGTGGCTACACCTTC. Translating gives CASKRGGTGGYTF.